The 27 T cell receptor beta chains in this list originate from one sample, sequenced in a study of T-cell memory formation after mild COVID-19. Via MiXCR, TCRdb re-called the 5' RACE reads, giving one row per CDR3 protein. The sample lists about 260,000 distinct CDR3 sequences; approximately 16% were seen once. The sample consisted of PBMCs or a T cell subset sorted from them (not recorded which). The receptors originated from a man aged 18 to 29 who had mild COVID-19 (a few samples of this study predate the infection). Cell type and time point are not known.

This clonotype was observed a single time. This sequence joins TRBV5-1 and TRBJ2-3; D possibly corresponds to TRBD2 (6 bases). The CDR3 runs to 18 residues. Germline loops: CDR1 SGHRS, CDR2 YFSETQ. V was pared by 3 bases and J by 5 bases, with 25 bases between. The chain's CDR3 is CASSSFSGWGPMVDTQYF. CDR3 nucleotide sequence: TGCGCCAGCAGCTCGTTTAGCGGTTGGGGACCGATGGTAGATACGCAGTATTTT. Filled out from reference TRBV5-1 and TRBJ2-3, the complete variable domain reads KAGVTQTPRYLIKTRGQQVTLSCSPISGHRSVSWYQQTPGQGLQFLFEYFSETQRNKGNFPGRFSGRQFSNSRSEMNVSTLELGDSALYLCASSSFSGWGPMVDTQYFGPGTRLTVL.

The J gene is TRBJ2-2, the V gene TRBV5-1; D is uncertain. Deletions cut 2 bases from V and 8 bases from J, with 13 bases between. Germline V CDR1 and CDR2: SGHRS, YFSETQ. The CDR3 is 14 amino acids. CDR3 DNA: TGCGCCAGCAGCTTTCCTCAAGAGACAGGGGAGCTGTTTTTT. Protein sequence: CASSFPQETGELFF.

The chain carries TRBV6-2 or TRBV6-3 and TRBJ2-2; 9 bases align to TRBD1. Trimming removed 2 bases from V and 4 bases from J; junction bases left unmatched: 5. Germline V gives CDR1 MNHEY, CDR2 SVGEGT. The CDR3 totals 16 residues. The CDR3 is CASSYNGQGLTGELFF. As DNA, the CDR3 is TGTGCCAGCAGTTACAACGGACAGGGGCTCACCGGGGAGCTGTTTTTT.

This clonotype was picked up a small number of times. The chain links TRBV25-1 to TRBJ1-4; no firm D call. CDR1 is MGHDK and CDR2 is SYGVNS in the germline V gene. V gave up 5 bases and J gave up 0 bases, with 13 bases separating them. The CDR3 length is 16 residues. The CDR3 sequence is CASSFSRLATNEKLFF. CDR3 sequence (DNA): TGTGCCAGCAGTTTCTCCAGACTCGCAACTAATGAAAAACTGTTTTTT. Supplemented by reference TRBV25-1 and TRBJ1-4, the full variable domain reads EADIYQTPRYLVIGTGKKITLECSQTMGHDKMYWYQQDPGMELHLIHYSYGVNSTEKGDLSSESTVSRIRTEHFPLTLESARPSHTSQYLCASSFSRLATNEKLFFGSGTQLSVL.

The chain joins TRBV5-1 to TRBJ1-2, with D possibly TRBD1 on 5 matching bases. The length of the CDR3 is 14 residues. V gave up 2 bases and J gave up 8 bases, with 16 bases separating them. CDR1 SGHRS and CDR2 YFSETQ come from the germline V gene. The CDR3 here is CASSLAGTRDGYTF. CDR3 coding DNA: TGCGCCAGCAGCTTAGCCGGGACGAGAGACGGCTACACCTTC.

V and J are TRBV5-5 and TRBJ2-4; 7 bases are a match to TRBD1. Trimming at V came to 4 bases and at J to 7 bases, leaving 8 bases not matched to a gene. Germline-derived CDR1 and CDR2 are SGHKS and YYEKEE (reference sequence). CDR3 length equals 14 residues. Here the CDR3 reads CASSRRQGPNIQYF. The CDR3 DNA reads as TGTGCCAGCAGCCGACGACAGGGTCCGAACATTCAGTACTTC. Based on the CDR3 plus reference TRBV5-5 and TRBJ2-4, the full variable domain is DAGVTQSPTHLIKTRGQQVTLRCSPISGHKSVSWYQQVLGQGPQFIFQYYEKEERGRGNFPDRFSARQFPNYSSELNVNALLLGDSALYLCASSRRQGPNIQYFGAGTRLSVL.

This chain connects TRBV6-2 or TRBV6-3 to TRBJ2-2, with a possible D match to TRBD2 (5 bases). V lost 11 bases, J lost 4 bases, and 17 bases lay in between. CDR3 length: 14 amino acids. Germline-derived CDR1 and CDR2 are MNHEY and SVGEGT. The DNA for the CDR3 is TGTGCCGCCTCCGGGGTGACCGGCACCGGGGAGCTGTTTTTT. It translates to CAASGVTGTGELFF.

The chain carries TRBV3-1 and TRBJ1-1, with no clear D. CDR1 is LGHDT and CDR2 is YNNKEL in the germline V gene (reference sequence). The V end was cut by 1 base, the J end by 5 bases, with 5 bases between. CDR3 length: 12 residues. The CDR3 spells CASSQGETEAFF. CDR3 nucleotides: TGTGCCAGCAGCCAAGGGGAGACTGAAGCTTTCTTT.

This clonotype has more than one count but fewer than ten. The chain joins TRBV7-3 to TRBJ2-6; D remains ambiguous. The germline CDR1 and CDR2 sequences are SGHTA and FQGTGA. The germline V and J ends were trimmed by 4 bases and 0 bases, with 7 bases remaining between them. The CDR3 is 15 residues long. The CDR3 DNA reads as TGTGCCAGCAGCTCCGACGGCTCTGGGGCCAACGTCCTGACTTTC. Protein product: CASSSDGSGANVLTF. Complete variable domain (other parts from reference TRBV7-3 and TRBJ2-6): GAGVSQTPSNKVTEKGKYVELRCDPISGHTALYWYRQSLGQGPEFLIYFQGTGAADDSGLPNDRFFAVRPEGSVSTLKIQRTERGDSAVYLCASSSDGSGANVLTFGAGSRLTVL.

The chain couples TRBV4-3 to TRBJ1-5; D uncertain. Germline V gene sequence: CDR1 LGHNA, CDR2 YSLEER. V lost 0 bases to trimming and J lost 0 bases, with 3 bases between them. The CDR3 extends over 14 amino acids. The CDR3 spells CASSQEYSNQPQHF. The CDR3, as DNA: TGCGCCAGCAGCCAAGAATATAGCAATCAGCCCCAGCATTTT.

The chain employs TRBV6-2 or TRBV6-3 and TRBJ2-7, with TRBD1 as a possible D gene (5 bases). The CDR3 extends over 14 amino acids. V dropped 5 bases and J dropped 4 bases, with 15 bases sitting between them. Germline V gives CDR1 MNHEY, CDR2 SVGEGT. The CDR3 DNA sequence: TGTGCCAGCAGTCTGGACACCGATTCATACGAGCAGTACTTC. Translated: CASSLDTDSYEQYF.

V usage is TRBV12-5 and J usage is TRBJ1-2; D uncertain. Germline-derived CDR1 and CDR2 are LGHNT and FRNRAP. The V end was cut by 6 bases, the J end by 3 bases, with 11 bases between. CDR3 length equals 13 residues. The CDR3 coding sequence is TGTGCTAGTGGCCTTGGTTACCACTATGGCTACACCTTC. This sequence encodes CASGLGYHYGYTF.

This clonotype appeared a few times. V usage is TRBV5-1 and J usage is TRBJ1-2; 10 bases are a match to TRBD1. V shed 4 bases, J shed 1 base, and the junction held 7 bases outside the gene matches. There are 16 residues in the CDR3. Germline values: CDR1 SGHRS, CDR2 YFSETQ. Written as DNA, the CDR3 is TGCGCCAGCAGCGCCCCGGGACAGGGGTTTAACTATGGCTACACCTTC. Protein: CASSAPGQGFNYGYTF.

The genes are TRBV7-6 and TRBJ1-4; D might be TRBD1 (5 bases). CDR1 is SGHVS, CDR2 FNYEAQ, per germline. There are 14 residues in the CDR3. The V end lost 2 bases, the J end lost 5 bases, and 9 bases lay between the germline ends. This chain's CDR3 is CASSLSGTNEKLFF. The CDR3 nucleotides read TGTGCCAGCAGCTTATCAGGGACGAATGAAAAACTGTTTTTT.

The rearrangement links TRBV6-5 to TRBJ2-3, with 9 positions matching TRBD1. This CDR3 contains 14 residues. The germline gives CDR1 MNHEY, CDR2 SVGAGI. Unmatched junction bases numbered 3, after V lost 6 bases and J lost 2 bases. CDR3 in DNA: TGTGCCAGCAGGCAACAGGGGGCCACAGATACGCAGTATTTT. This encodes CASRQQGATDTQYF.

Concerning this clonotype: The conserved final phenylalanine or tryptophan is absent from the CDR3, which likely points to a read error. This chain connects TRBV25-1 to TRBJ2-5; D not certain. From germline, CDR1 is MGHDK and CDR2 SYGVNS. This CDR3 spans 13 amino acids. CDR3 in DNA: TGTGCCAGCATTGAAGGCCCACGGGAGACCCAGTACTAC. Amino acid sequence: CASIEGPRETQYY.

The V call is TRBV2, the J call TRBJ2-7; D is ambiguous. The ends were cut back, 5 bases at V and 4 bases at J, with 9 bases in the middle. CDR1 SNHLY and CDR2 FYNNEI come from the germline V gene. The CDR3 totals 12 residues. CDR3 nucleotide sequence: TGTGCCAGCAGTTATACCCTATACGAGCAGTACGTC. It codes for CASSYTLYEQYV.

This clonotype appeared many times. The rearrangement links TRBV5-1 to TRBJ2-1; D tentatively fits TRBD1 or TRBD2 (6 bases each). Looked up from germline, CDR1 is SGHRS and CDR2 is YFSETQ. Trimming cost V 0 bases and J 9 bases, with 19 bases left between them. This CDR3 has 16 residues. CDR3 sequence: CASSLGAGGRYAEQFF. The CDR3 DNA reads as TGCGCCAGCAGCTTGGGGGCCGGGGGCCGCTACGCTGAGCAGTTCTTC. The whole variable domain, remainder taken from reference TRBV5-1 and TRBJ2-1, is KAGVTQTPRYLIKTRGQQVTLSCSPISGHRSVSWYQQTPGQGLQFLFEYFSETQRNKGNFPGRFSGRQFSNSRSEMNVSTLELGDSALYLCASSLGAGGRYAEQFFGPGTRLTVL.

The rearrangement links TRBV11-2 to TRBJ1-1, with a possible D match to TRBD1 (6 bases). The germline CDR1 and CDR2 sequences are SGHAT and FQNNGV. Trimming took off 4 bases at V and 4 bases at J, with 16 bases between the two ends. CDR3 length: 15 residues. The CDR3 is CASSSLQGGVTEAFF. The CDR3 coding sequence is TGTGCCAGCAGCTCTCTTCAAGGGGGGGTCACTGAAGCTTTCTTT.

V gene TRBV19 combines with J gene TRBJ2-5; the D gene is possibly TRBD2 (6 bases). Germline V lookup: CDR1 LNHDA, CDR2 SQIVND (reference sequence). V was trimmed by 5 bases and J by 3 bases, leaving 16 bases between them. This CDR3 is built from 15 residues. CDR3 DNA: TGTGCCAGTAGTCGCCGAGGCGGGGAGGAAGAGACCCAGTACTTC. It codes for CASSRRGGEEETQYF.

This chain joins TRBV6-1 and TRBJ1-4; D not certain. Germline assignment: CDR1 MNHNS and CDR2 SASEGT. V was cut by 1 base and J by 0 bases, with 3 bases left in between. The CDR3 is made up of 14 amino acids. CDR3 protein: CASSEVSTNEKLFF. CDR3 sequence (DNA): TGTGCCAGCAGTGAAGTCTCAACTAATGAAAAACTGTTTTTT.

There are a few counts of this clonotype. This chain connects TRBV7-2 to TRBJ2-5; D remains unclear. CDR3 size: 12 residues. Looked up from germline, CDR1 is SGHTA and CDR2 is FQGNSA. Trimming removed 6 bases from V and 4 bases from J, with 9 bases in between. The CDR3 spells CASSSVAETQYF. In DNA, the CDR3 is TGTGCCAGCAGTTCGGTTGCAGAGACCCAGTACTTC.

The CDR3 region has the DNA TGCAGTGCTAGGGGCCAAGGGGTTCGGAATGAGCAGTTCTTC. Protein sequence: CSARGQGVRNEQFF. The chain recombines TRBV20-1 with TRBJ2-1; D might be TRBD1 (5 bases). The CDR3 is made up of 14 amino acids. CDR1 is DFQATT, CDR2 SNEGSKA, per germline (reference sequence). V gave up 3 bases and J gave up 7 bases, with 16 bases separating them.

The chain employs TRBV7-2 and TRBJ1-2; TRBD1 matches 9 bases. Per the germline V gene, CDR1 is SGHTA and CDR2 is FQGNSA. The CDR3 length is 17 residues. Trimming removed 4 bases from V and 0 bases from J; junction bases left unmatched: 9. The CDR3 is CASSSRQGVGSNYGYTF. The CDR3 bases are TGTGCCAGCAGCTCCCGACAGGGGGTAGGGTCTAACTATGGCTACACCTTC.

CDR3: CSVDKNTEAFF. The CDR3 DNA reads as TGCAGCGTTGATAAGAACACTGAAGCTTTCTTT. The rearrangement joins TRBV29-1 to TRBJ1-1; unclear D gene. CDR3 size: 11 residues. Trimming cost V 3 bases and J 1 base, with 3 bases left between them. Germline lookup yields CDR1 SQVTM and CDR2 ANQGSEA.

This chain links TRBV5-4 with TRBJ2-7, with 10 nucleotides matching TRBD2. CDR3 length equals 13 residues. V shed 4 bases and J 5 bases; nucleotides not matched to a gene: 3. The germline V gene has CDR1 SGHNT and CDR2 YYREEE (reference sequence). The CDR3 here is CASSPAGGDEQYF. DNA of the CDR3: TGTGCCAGCAGCCCAGCGGGGGGGGACGAGCAGTACTTC.

This sequence joins TRBV5-1 and TRBJ2-7, with 12 nucleotides matching TRBD1. The CDR3 has 15 amino acids. The ends lost 5 bases at V and 7 bases at J; junction bases unmatched: 10. Germline V gene lookup returns CDR1 SGHRS and CDR2 YFSETQ. The CDR3 loop reads CASRPPGQGAREQYF. CDR3 DNA: TGCGCCAGCAGACCCCCGGGACAGGGGGCGAGAGAGCAGTACTTC.